This T cell receptor beta chain was recorded in a study of cytomegalovirus exposure and HLA in healthy donors (dated 2017 in TCRdb). The study in broad terms: An earlier analysis of approximately 590 of the donors reported roughly 300 Gb of sequence data and 100 million to 130 million unique TCR beta sequences from about 200 million T cells. To predict cytomegalovirus infection status, the study brought together high-throughput TCR immunosequencing, statistical association of individual TCRs with disease status, and machine learning. The later analysis used no new phenotypic data to find candidate immune exposures, relying instead on TCR beta sequences and their occurrence across donors. The study was designed to test whether signatures of past pathogen exposure could be identified by cataloging public T cell receptors. The number of typed donors differed by locus: roughly 620-630 for A, B, C, DRB1 and DQB1; about 520 for DQA1; around 580 for DPA1; and 400 to 480 for DPB1. Of the approximately 400 genotyped donors, approximately 82% fell in the genetic ancestry cluster associated with self-reported Caucasian donors. The study profiled the T cell repertoires of some 610 subjects by immunosequencing and related them to cytomegalovirus serostatus. Class I and class II HLA loci were covered by the typing at four-digit resolution. Besides the first cohort of 666 subjects, a separate validation cohort made up of 90 to 150 different subjects was used. In an earlier analysis of over 550 of the donors, high-throughput TCR beta sequencing was used to judge whether each TCR beta V gene segment behaved as functional or pseudogenic. A later analysis re-examined previously published TCR beta repertoires from over 500 donors and added high-resolution HLA genotyping to investigate patterns of TCR occurrence. An early release that covered several hundred HLA-typed donors contained approximately 300 gigabases of sequencing data and about 93 million unique TCR sequences. Genome-wide SNP genotypes for about three fifths of the roughly 670 donors were used in a later genetic analysis, which treated that subset as a discovery cohort. Because of strong linkage in the cohort, roughly five DR-DQ haplotypes were treated as single units for association and clustering. On average, 235,054 unique TCR beta nucleotide sequences were sequenced per donor among several hundred genotyped donors of the cohort, with roughly 18% of those sequences being non-productive. All discovery cohort repertoires had been generated using a single sequencing platform. Donor age, sex, ethnicity and CMV serostatus were compiled alongside the repertoire data. Here is what the overall study found, with its caveats: According to a later analysis, most CMV-associated TCR beta chains appeared to be HLA-restricted, and the HLA associations seemed to be driven largely by CMV exposure. Assigning TCR associations to individual alleles was difficult when HLA alleles, especially DR and DQ, strongly co-occurred. In a later genetic analysis, fewer N-insertions in productive TCRs were reported among donors in an Asian-associated ancestry cluster than the 666-donor mean. At a false discovery rate of 0.05, a later analysis linked under 20,000 TCR beta sequences to specific HLA alleles. The cohort was sequenced for TCR beta chains only, and without alpha or paired-chain data the features that could be detected were limited. In vitro tests confirmed that a few of the cytomegalovirus-associated TCR beta chains recognize cytomegalovirus antigens. A later analysis reported that several top co-occurrence clusters appeared linked to parvovirus B19, influenza, CMV and Epstein-Barr virus. Because counts were too low, 15 to 20 rarely observed V segments, including chromosome 9 orphons, were excluded from the earlier analysis of around 640 of the donors. In a later analysis, the rate of TCR association differed among HLA loci, with DRB1 alleles having the most associated TCRs and HLA-C alleles having the fewest. Cytomegalovirus status was reported to be diagnosed by the classifier with high specificity and sensitivity in both the original and validation cohorts. Presence/absence analyses assumed roughly uniform sequencing depth across donors, an assumption that may not hold. An association between a missense DCLRE1C variant and V-gene and J-gene trimming of TCR beta chains was found in a later genetic analysis and replicated in an independent cohort. In a later analysis, HLA-associated TCR beta chains were found to be more clonally expanded and to have lower generation probabilities than equally common non-associated chains. A further reported finding was that TCR beta sequences accurately predicted the HLA-A and HLA-B alleles for most subjects in the first cohort. Correlated functional status among segregating V segments might be attributable to linkage disequilibrium, but an unknown experimental factor could not be ruled out. While some public TCRs were present in many individuals, most TCR sequences turned up only very rarely across donors. The sequencing pipeline was judged likely to have produced a cluster of highly shared sequence variants as a technical artifact. HLA typing was unavailable for some donors at each locus, so association tests used only the typed subset. Immune exposure information for the cohort was limited to CMV serostatus. The study listed 164 TCR beta chains as associated with cytomegalovirus. Because the 87-base-pair reads could not distinguish some IMGT-functional V segments, including TRBV6-2 and TRBV6-3, those segments were excluded. In an earlier analysis of more than 450 of the donors, most TCR beta V segments were observed in productive rearrangements about 87% or about 30% of the time, broadly matching IMGT annotations. It was suggested by the authors that the approach could potentially be generalized to other disease states and immunological phenotypes.

The germline V gene yields SNHLY for CDR1 and FYNNEI for CDR2. V is clipped by 6 bases and J by 0 bases, and the sequence between their germline boundaries is 11 bases long. The CDR3, cysteine through phenylalanine, is 15 amino acids long. Kept here is only the CDR3 DNA, which spans 45 bases and is read in frame from base 1. The cohort was made up of roughly 670 healthy bone marrow donors. At the time of sampling, all cohort members were nominally healthy, though unrecorded immune exposures were likely present. The donor was CMV seropositive and belonged to the group of more than 250 seropositive cohort members. Every donor gave a peripheral blood sample, and the peripheral blood mononuclear cells from that sample were used for TCR beta sequencing. Genomic DNA extraction from the blood cell samples was performed with the Qiagen DNeasy Blood Extraction Kit. The library was prepared using the immunoSEQ multiplex PCR assay. The multiplex PCR relied on a mix of 60 forward primers for TCR Vbeta segments and 13 reverse primers for TCR Jbeta segments. The CDR3 region of rearranged TCR beta genes was amplified from genomic DNA by a multiplex PCR assay. The amplified TCR beta libraries were sequenced on the Illumina HiSeq System as 87-base-pair reads. The authors' pipeline ran thus. Across the 670 or so repertoires, a later analysis counted about 81 million unique TCR beta chains, some 11 million of which were shared by at least two donors. Raw reads were error-corrected and collapsed into unique sequences with a nearest-neighbor algorithm that merged closely related sequences to remove PCR and sequencing errors. To assign V, D and J gene segments, CDR3 sequences were aligned to IMGT reference sequences. For a sequence to be retained, a match of at least six nucleotides was required to both a V gene segment and a J gene segment. Rearrangements were classified as productive when the CDR3 lacked stop codons and remained in frame with V and J, and all other rearrangements were classified as non-productive. CDR3 was defined by IMGT convention, running from the second conserved V-encoded cysteine to the conserved J-encoded phenylalanine. In an earlier analysis of more than 550 of the donors, sequences lacking an unambiguous match to a single V gene segment were excluded. In an earlier analysis of several hundred of the donors, V segments were called functional above 56.7% productive rearrangements and were called segregating when the between-donor standard deviation exceeded 5%. A statistical classification framework was developed to diagnose cytomegalovirus status using the catalog of TCR beta chain sequences. V and J gene assignment, in a later analysis, came from comparing TCR nucleotide sequences with IMGT/GENE-DB human TR gene sequences. In a later analysis, CDR3 sequences and most-parsimonious VDJ recombination scenarios were assigned using the TCRdist pipeline. In a later analysis, each TCR beta chain was defined by its CDR3 amino acid sequence together with its V-gene family, and reads lacking a unique V-gene family were excluded. In a later analysis, approximately 590 highly shared, low-generation-probability nucleotide sequences were removed to address suspected cross-contamination and a sequencing artifact. In a later analysis, a clonal expansion index was calculated for each public chain from normalized within-repertoire ranks of inferred template counts. In a later analysis, generation probabilities were computed using a VDJ recombination model fitted to out-of-frame rearrangements, and the results were checked against IGoR. In a later analysis, TCR-TCR, TCR-HLA and TCR-CMV co-occurrence was scored with hypergeometric tests, and a repertoire-size bias correction was applied to TCR pairs. False discovery rates were estimated in a later analysis by permuting HLA or CMV assignments 20 times. In a later analysis, co-occurring TCRs were grouped using DBSCAN, and TCRdist sequence similarity was added for clustering within HLA-allele-positive subsets. Repertoires with fewer than 30,000 or more than 120,000 public chains were left out of co-occurrence clustering, as were four to six repertoires with anomalous nucleotide sharing. Sourced from immuneACCESS, this table was stored by TCRdb with only in-frame sequences that have V and J called. A share of the clones is absent; for the studies checked, an unresolved V gene accounts for under half, and the remainder has no known explanation. V and J calls and clone size follow that table, whereas D and trimming were derived from the DNA. This sample gives about 140,000 clones in total; less than 80% of them show up just once. Clones ranked in the top ten supply less than 4.5% of the sample.

Details on this clone: No cognate antigen has been identified for it. The input lacks base qualities; no much larger clone sits a single base away.

Sequenced material: PBMCs. The sequence was obtained from a man aged 45-65 years in good health and CMV-seropositive. The receptor chain draws on TRBV2 and TRBJ1-4; the D region possibly corresponds to TRBD1 (5 bases align). In nucleotides, the sequence is TGTGCCAGCAGAGTCGGGGGAACAACTAATGAAAAACTGTTTTTT. This codes for CASRVGGTTNEKLFF.